The present TCR beta chain was sequenced within a study of cytomegalovirus exposure and HLA in healthy donors. Overall study: A prior study identified just under 120 million unique TCR beta sequences from roughly 170 million T cells.

This clone was found a few times. The PCR made use of 60 Vbeta and 13 Jbeta primers. Profiling relied on immunoSEQ multiplex PCR, and the TCRdb table lists in-frame clones only, not all of them. The repertoire holds fewer than 200,000 clones, with roughly 77% as singletons. Material: PBMCs. The TCR sequence derives from a woman between 18 and 30 years old in good health and CMV-seronegative.

The CDR3 protein is CASSQDFYGASGWERTDTQYF. CDR3 in DNA: TGTGCCAGCAGCCAAGATTTTTACGGGGCCAGCGGGTGGGAGCGGACAGATACGCAGTATTTT. The chain has TRBV14 and TRBJ2-3; D may be TRBD2 (6 bases). The CDR3 totals 21 residues. Trimming removed 0 bases at V and 3 bases at J, with 28 bases between. Germline CDR1 is SGHDN and CDR2 is FVKESK.